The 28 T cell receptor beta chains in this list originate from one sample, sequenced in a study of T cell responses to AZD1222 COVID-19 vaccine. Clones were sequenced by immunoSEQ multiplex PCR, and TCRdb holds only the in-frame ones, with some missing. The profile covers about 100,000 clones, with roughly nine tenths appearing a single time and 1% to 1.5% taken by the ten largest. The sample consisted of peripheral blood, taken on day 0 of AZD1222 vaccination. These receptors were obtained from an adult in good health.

CDR3 in amino acids: CASSDEGARNSPLHF. CDR3 DNA sequence: TGTGCCAGCAGTGATGAGGGGGCGAGGAATTCACCCCTCCACTTT. The chain carries TRBV2 and TRBJ1-6, with 7 bases fitting TRBD1. Germline CDR1 SNHLY, CDR2 FYNNEI. V was pared by 3 bases and J by 7 bases, with 6 bases of the junction left unmatched. The CDR3 is made up of 15 amino acids.

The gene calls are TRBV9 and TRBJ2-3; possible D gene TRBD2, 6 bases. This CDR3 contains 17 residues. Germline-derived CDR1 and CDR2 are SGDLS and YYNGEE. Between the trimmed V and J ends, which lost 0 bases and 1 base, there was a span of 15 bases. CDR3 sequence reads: CASSVGLRGLRTDTQYF. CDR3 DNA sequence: TGTGCCAGCAGCGTAGGGCTTAGGGGACTTCGCACAGATACGCAGTATTTT.

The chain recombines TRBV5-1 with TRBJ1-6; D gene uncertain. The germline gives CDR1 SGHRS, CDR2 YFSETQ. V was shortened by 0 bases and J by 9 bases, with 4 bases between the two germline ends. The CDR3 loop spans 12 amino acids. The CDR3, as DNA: TGCGCCAGCAGCTTGGCTTTTTCACCCCTCCACTTT. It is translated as CASSLAFSPLHF.

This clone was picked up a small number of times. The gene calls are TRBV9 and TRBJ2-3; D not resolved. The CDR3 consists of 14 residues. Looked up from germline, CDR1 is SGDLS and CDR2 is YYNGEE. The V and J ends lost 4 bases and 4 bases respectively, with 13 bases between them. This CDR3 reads CASSPHKTSDTQYF. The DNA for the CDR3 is TGTGCCAGCAGCCCTCATAAGACTTCAGATACGCAGTATTTT. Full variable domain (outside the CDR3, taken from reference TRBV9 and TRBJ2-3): DSGVTQTPKHLITATGQRVTLRCSPRSGDLSVYWYQQSLDQGLQFLIQYYNGEERAKGNILERFSAQQFPDLHSELNLSSLELGDSALYFCASSPHKTSDTQYFGPGTRLTVL.

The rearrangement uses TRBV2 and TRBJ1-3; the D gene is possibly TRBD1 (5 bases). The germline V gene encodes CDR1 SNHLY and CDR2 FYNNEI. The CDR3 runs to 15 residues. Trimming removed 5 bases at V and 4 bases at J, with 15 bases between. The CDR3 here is CASSPIWGDGNTIYF. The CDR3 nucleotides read TGTGCCAGCAGTCCTATTTGGGGGGACGGAAACACCATATATTTT.

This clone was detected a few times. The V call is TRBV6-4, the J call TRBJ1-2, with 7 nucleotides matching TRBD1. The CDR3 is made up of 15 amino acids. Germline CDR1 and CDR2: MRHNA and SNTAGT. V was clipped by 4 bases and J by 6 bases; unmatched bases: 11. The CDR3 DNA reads TGTGCCAGCAGTGTCTCCAGGGGGGGACCTGATGGCTACACCTTC. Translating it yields CASSVSRGGPDGYTF.

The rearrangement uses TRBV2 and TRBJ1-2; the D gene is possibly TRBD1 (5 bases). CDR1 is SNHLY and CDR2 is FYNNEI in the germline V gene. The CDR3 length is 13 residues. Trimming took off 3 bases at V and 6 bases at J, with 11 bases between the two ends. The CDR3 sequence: CASSENRSDGYTF. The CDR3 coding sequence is TGTGCCAGCAGTGAGAACAGGTCTGATGGCTACACCTTC. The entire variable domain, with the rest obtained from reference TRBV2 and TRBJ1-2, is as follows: EPEVTQTPSHQVTQMGQEVILRCVPISNHLYFYWYRQILGQKVEFLVSFYNNEISEKSEIFDDQFSVERPDGSNFTLKIRSTKLEDSAMYFCASSENRSDGYTFGSGTRLTVV.

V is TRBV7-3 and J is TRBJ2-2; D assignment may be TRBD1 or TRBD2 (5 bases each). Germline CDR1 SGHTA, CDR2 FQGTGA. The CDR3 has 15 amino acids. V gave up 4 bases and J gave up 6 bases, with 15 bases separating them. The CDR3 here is CASSYGVIGAGELFF. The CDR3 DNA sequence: TGTGCCAGCAGCTACGGGGTTATAGGGGCCGGGGAGCTGTTTTTT.

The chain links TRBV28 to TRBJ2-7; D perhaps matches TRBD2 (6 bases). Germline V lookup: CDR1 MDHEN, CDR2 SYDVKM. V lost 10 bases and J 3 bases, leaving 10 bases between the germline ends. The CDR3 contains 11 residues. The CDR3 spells CATLGGYEQYF. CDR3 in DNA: TGTGCCACGCTCGGGGGCTACGAGCAGTACTTC.

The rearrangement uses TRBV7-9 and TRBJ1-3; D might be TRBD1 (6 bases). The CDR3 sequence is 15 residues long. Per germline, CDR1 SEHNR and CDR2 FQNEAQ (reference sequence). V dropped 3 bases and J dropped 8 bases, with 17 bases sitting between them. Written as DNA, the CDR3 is TGTGCCAGCAGCTTTCTACAGGGTAGTGTGGACACCATATATTTT. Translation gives CASSFLQGSVDTIYF.

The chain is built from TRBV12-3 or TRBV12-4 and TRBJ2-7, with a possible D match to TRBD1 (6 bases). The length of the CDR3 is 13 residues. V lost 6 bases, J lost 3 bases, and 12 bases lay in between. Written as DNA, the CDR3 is TGTGCCAGCAGCCTCGGACAGCTCTACGAGCAGTACTTC. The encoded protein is CASSLGQLYEQYF.

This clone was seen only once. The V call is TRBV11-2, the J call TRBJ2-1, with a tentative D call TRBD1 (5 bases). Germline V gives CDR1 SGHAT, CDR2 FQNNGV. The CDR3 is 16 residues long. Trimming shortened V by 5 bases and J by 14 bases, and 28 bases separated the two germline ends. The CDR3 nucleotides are TGTGCCAGCAGCCCCTCAAGGGGTGTCCAATTCCCGGGCGAGTTCTTC. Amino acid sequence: CASSPSRGVQFPGEFF.

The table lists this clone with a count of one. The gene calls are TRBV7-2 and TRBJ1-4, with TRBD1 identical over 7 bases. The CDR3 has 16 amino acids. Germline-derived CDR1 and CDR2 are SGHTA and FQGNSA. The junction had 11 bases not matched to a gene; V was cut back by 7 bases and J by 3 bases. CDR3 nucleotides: TGTGCCAGCACTCTCCCGGGGGGACAGTCTAATGAAAAACTGTTTTTT. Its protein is CASTLPGGQSNEKLFF.

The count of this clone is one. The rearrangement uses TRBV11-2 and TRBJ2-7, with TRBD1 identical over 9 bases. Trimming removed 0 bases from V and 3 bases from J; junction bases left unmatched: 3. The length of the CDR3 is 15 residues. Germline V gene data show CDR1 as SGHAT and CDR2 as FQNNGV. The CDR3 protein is CASSLDRDRVYEQYF. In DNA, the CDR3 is TGTGCCAGCAGCTTAGACCGGGACAGGGTCTACGAGCAGTACTTC.

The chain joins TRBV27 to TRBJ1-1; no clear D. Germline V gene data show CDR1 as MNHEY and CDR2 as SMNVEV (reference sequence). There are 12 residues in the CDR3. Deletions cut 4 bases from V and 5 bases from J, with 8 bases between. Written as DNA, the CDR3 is TGTGCCAGCAGTTCCGGAGGTACTGAAGCTTTCTTT. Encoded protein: CASSSGGTEAFF.

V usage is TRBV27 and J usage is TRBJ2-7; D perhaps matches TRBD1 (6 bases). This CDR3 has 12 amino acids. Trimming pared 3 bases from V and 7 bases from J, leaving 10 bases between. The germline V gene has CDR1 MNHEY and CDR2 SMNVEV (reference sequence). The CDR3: CASSFTGTEQYF. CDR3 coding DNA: TGTGCCAGCAGTTTTACAGGGACGGAGCAGTACTTC.

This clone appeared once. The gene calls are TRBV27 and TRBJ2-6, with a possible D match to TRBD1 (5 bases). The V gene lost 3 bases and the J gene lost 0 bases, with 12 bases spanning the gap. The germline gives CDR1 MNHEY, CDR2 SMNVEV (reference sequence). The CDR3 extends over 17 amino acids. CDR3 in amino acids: CASSLGQGNSGANVLTF. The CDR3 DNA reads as TGTGCCAGCAGTTTGGGGCAGGGTAACTCTGGGGCCAACGTCCTGACTTTC.

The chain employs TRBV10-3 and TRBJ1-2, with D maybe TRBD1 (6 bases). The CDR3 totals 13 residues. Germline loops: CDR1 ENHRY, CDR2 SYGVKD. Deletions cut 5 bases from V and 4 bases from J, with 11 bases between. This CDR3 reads CAISRQDTYGYTF. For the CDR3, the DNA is TGTGCCATCAGTAGACAGGATACCTATGGCTACACCTTC.

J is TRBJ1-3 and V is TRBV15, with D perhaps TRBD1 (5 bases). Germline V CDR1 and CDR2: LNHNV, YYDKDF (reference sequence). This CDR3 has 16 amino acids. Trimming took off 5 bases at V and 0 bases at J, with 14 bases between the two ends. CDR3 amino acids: CATSGPPGSSGNTIYF. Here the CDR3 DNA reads TGTGCCACCAGCGGTCCCCCAGGGAGCTCTGGAAACACCATATATTTT.

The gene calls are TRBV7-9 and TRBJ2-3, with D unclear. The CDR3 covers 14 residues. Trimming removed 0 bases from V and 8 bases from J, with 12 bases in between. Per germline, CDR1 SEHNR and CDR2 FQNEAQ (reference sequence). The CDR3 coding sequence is TGTGCCAGCAGCTTAGCATACAGTGCAGGTACGCAGTATTTT. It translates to CASSLAYSAGTQYF.

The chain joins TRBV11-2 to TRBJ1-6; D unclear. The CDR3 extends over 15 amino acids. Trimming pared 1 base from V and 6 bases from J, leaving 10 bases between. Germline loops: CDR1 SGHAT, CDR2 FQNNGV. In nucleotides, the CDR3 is TGTGCCAGCAGCTTAGCACGGGGTTTTAATTCACCCCTCCACTTT. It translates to CASSLARGFNSPLHF.

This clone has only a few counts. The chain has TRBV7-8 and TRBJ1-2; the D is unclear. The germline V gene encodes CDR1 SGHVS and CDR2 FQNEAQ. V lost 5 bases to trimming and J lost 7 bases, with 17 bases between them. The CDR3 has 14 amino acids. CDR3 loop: CASSPGTSWGGYTF. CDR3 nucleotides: TGTGCCAGCAGCCCCGGCACATCATGGGGTGGCTACACCTTC.

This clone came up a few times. The DNA of the CDR3 is TGCGCCAGCAGTCTCGACGGGATGAACACTGAAGCTTTCTTT. Encoded protein: CASSLDGMNTEAFF. The chain recombines TRBV5-1 with TRBJ1-1, with D uncertain. CDR1 and CDR2 (germline): SGHRS, YFSETQ. The CDR3 contains 14 residues. Trimming removed 5 bases at V and 0 bases at J, with 11 bases between.

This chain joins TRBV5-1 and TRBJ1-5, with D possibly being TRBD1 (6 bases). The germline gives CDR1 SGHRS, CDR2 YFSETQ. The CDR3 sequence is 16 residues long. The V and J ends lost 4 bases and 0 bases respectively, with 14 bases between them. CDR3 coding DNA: TGCGCCAGCAGCCTGGACGGGGACAATAGCAATCAGCCCCAGCATTTT. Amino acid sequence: CASSLDGDNSNQPQHF.

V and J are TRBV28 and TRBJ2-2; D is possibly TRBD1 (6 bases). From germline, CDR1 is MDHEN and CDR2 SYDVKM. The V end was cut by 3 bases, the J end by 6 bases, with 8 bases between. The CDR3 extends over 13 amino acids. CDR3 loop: CASSLGAAGELFF. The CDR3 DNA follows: TGTGCCAGCAGTTTGGGGGCGGCCGGGGAGCTGTTTTTT.

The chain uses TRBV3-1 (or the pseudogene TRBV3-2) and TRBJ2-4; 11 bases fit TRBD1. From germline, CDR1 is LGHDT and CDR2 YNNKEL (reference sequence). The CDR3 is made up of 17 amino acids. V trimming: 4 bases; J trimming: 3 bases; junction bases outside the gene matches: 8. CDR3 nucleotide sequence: TGTGCCAGCAGCCTCGGACAGGGGGCTTTGGGCAAAAACATTCAGTACTTC. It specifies CASSLGQGALGKNIQYF.

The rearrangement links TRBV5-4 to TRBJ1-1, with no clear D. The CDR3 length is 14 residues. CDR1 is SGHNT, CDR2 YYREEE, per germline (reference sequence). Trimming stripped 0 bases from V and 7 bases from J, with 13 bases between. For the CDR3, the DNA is TGTGCCAGCAGCTTGGGCGGGAGCCCCGTTGAAGCTTTCTTT. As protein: CASSLGGSPVEAFF.

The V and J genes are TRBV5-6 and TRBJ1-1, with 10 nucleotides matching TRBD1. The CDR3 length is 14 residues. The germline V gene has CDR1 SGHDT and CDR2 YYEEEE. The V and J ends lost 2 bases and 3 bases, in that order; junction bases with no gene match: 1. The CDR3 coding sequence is TGTGCCAGCAGCTTCGGGACAGGGGACACTGAAGCTTTCTTT. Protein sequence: CASSFGTGDTEAFF.